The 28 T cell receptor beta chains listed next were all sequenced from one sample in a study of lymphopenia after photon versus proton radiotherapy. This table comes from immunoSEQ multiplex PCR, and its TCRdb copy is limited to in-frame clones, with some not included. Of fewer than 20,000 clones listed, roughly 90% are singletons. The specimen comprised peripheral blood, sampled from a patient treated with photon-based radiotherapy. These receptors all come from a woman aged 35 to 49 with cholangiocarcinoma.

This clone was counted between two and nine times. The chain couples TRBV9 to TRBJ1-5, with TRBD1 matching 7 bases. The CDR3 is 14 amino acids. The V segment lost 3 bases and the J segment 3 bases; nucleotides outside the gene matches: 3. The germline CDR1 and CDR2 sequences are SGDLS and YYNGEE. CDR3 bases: TGTGCCAGCAGCGAACAGGGGTTCAATCAGCCCCAGCATTTT. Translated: CASSEQGFNQPQHF.

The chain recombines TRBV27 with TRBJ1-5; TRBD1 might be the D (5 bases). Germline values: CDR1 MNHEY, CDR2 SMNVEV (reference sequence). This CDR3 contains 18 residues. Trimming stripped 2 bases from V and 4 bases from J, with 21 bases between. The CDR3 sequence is CASSLTLGGVRTNQPQHF. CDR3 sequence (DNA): TGTGCCAGCAGTTTAACTCTCGGAGGGGTGAGGACAAATCAGCCCCAGCATTTT.

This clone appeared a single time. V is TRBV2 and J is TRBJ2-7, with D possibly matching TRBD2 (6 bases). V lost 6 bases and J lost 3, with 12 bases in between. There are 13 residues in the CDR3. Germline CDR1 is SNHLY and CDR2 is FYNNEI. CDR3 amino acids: CASRGTSLYEQYF. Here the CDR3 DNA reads TGTGCCAGCAGGGGAACTAGCCTCTACGAGCAGTACTTC.

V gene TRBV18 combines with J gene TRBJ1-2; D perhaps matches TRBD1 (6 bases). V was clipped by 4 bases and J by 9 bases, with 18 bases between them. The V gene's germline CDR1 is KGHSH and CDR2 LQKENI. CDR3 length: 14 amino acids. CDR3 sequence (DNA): TGTGCCAGCTCACAGACAGGAGGCGGATTTAGCTACACCTTC. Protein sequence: CASSQTGGGFSYTF.

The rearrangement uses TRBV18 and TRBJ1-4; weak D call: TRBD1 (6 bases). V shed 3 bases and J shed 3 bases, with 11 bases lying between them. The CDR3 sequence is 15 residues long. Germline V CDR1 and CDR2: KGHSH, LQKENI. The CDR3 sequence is CASSPLGASNEKLFF. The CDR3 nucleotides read TGTGCCAGCTCACCTCTGGGGGCCTCTAATGAAAAACTGTTTTTT.

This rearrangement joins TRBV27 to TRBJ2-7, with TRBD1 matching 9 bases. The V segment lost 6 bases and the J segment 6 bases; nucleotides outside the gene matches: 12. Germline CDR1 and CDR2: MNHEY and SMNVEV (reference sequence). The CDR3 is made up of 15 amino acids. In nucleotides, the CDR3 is TGTGCCAGCAGCCTGGCCGGGACAGGGTTTGGCGAGCAGTACTTC. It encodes CASSLAGTGFGEQYF.

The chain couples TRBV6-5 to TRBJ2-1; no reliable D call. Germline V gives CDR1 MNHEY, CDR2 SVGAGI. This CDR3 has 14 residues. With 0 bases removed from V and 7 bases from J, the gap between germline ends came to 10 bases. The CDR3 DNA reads TGTGCCAGCAGTTACTCGAAGGTCTTAAATGAGCAGTTCTTC. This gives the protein CASSYSKVLNEQFF.

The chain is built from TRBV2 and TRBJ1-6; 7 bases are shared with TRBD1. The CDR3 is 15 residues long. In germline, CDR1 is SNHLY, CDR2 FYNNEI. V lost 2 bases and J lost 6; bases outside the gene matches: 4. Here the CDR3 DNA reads TGTGCCAGCAGTGAACTCCGGGACAGTAATTCACCCCTCCACTTT. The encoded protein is CASSELRDSNSPLHF.

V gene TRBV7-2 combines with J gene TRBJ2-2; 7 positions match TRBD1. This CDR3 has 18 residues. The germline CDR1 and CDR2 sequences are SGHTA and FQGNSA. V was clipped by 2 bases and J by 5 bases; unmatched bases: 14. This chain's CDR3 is CASSLIMAGAGGTGELFF. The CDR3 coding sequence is TGTGCCAGCAGCTTAATAATGGCGGGCGCAGGGGGAACCGGGGAGCTGTTTTTT. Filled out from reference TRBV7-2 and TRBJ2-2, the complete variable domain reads GAGVSQSPSNKVTEKGKDVELRCDPISGHTALYWYRQSLGQGLEFLIYFQGNSAPDKSGLPSDRFSAERTGGSVSTLTIQRTQQEDSAVYLCASSLIMAGAGGTGELFFGEGSRLTVL.

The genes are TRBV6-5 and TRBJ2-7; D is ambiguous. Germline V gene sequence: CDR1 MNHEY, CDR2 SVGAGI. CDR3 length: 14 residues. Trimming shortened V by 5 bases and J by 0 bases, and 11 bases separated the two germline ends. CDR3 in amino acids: CASSITPFSYEQYF. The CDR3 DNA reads TGTGCCAGCAGTATAACCCCTTTCTCCTACGAGCAGTACTTC.

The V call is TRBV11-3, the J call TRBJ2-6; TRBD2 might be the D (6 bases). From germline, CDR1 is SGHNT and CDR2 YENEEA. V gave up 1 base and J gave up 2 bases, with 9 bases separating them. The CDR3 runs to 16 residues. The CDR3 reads CASSLGGATGANVLTF. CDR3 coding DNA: TGTGCCAGCAGCTTAGGCGGGGCAACTGGGGCCAACGTCCTGACTTTC.

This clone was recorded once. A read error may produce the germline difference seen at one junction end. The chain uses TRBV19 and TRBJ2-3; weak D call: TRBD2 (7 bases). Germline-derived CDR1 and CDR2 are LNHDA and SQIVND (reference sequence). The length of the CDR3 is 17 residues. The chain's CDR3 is CASSLDGGGGLTDTQYF. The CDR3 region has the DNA TGTGCCAGTAGTCTAGACGGTGGGGGGGGCCTCACAGATACGCAGTATTTT.

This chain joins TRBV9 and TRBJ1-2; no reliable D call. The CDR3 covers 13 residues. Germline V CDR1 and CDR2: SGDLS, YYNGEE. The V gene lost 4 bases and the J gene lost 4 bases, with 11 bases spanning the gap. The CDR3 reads CASSPSTSYGYTF. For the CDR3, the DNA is TGTGCCAGCAGCCCCAGCACATCCTATGGCTACACCTTC.

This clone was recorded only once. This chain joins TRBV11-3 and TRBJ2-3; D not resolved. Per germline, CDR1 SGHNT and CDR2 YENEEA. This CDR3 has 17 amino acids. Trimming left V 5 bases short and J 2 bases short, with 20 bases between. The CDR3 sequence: CASSPGHLPGLTDTQYF. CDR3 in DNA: TGTGCCAGCAGCCCTGGGCACCTCCCCGGCCTCACAGATACGCAGTATTTT.

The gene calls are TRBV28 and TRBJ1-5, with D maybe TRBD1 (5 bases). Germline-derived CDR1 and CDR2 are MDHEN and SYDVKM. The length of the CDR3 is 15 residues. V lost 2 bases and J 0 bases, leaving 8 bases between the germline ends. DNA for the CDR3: TGTGCCAGCAGTTTAGGAGGGGTTAGCAATCAGCCCCAGCATTTT. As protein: CASSLGGVSNQPQHF.

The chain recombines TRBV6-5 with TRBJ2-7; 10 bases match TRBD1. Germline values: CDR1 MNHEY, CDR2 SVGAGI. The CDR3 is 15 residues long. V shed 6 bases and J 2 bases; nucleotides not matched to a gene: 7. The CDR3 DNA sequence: TGTGCCAGCAGCAAAACCGGGACAGGGGCCTACGAGCAGTACTTC. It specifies CASSKTGTGAYEQYF.

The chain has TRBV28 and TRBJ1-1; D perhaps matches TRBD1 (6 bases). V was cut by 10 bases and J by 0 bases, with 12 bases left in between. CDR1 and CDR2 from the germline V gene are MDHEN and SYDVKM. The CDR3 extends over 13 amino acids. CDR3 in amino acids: CATTDRMNTEAFF. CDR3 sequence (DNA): TGTGCCACGACGGACAGAATGAACACTGAAGCTTTCTTT.

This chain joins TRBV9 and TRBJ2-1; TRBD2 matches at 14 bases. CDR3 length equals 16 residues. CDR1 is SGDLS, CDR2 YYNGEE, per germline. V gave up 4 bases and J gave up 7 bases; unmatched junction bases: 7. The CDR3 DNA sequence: TGTGCCAGCAGCCCAGGAGGGACTAGCGGGGGAAATGAGCAGTTCTTC. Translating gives CASSPGGTSGGNEQFF.

DNA for the CDR3: TGTGCCAGCAGCCCTAGCGGGGGAAGCACAGATACGCAGTATTTT. It yields the protein CASSPSGGSTDTQYF. J is TRBJ2-3 and V is TRBV6-5; 10 positions match TRBD2. The CDR3 contains 15 residues. CDR1 and CDR2 from the germline V gene are MNHEY and SVGAGI. The V segment lost 6 bases and the J segment 0 bases; nucleotides outside the gene matches: 3.

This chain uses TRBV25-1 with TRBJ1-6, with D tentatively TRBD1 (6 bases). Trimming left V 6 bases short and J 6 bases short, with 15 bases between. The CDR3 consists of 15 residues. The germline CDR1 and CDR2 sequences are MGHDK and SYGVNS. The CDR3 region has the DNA TGTGCCAGCAGCCCTCCACAGGGTCCTAATTCACCCCTCCACTTT. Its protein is CASSPPQGPNSPLHF.

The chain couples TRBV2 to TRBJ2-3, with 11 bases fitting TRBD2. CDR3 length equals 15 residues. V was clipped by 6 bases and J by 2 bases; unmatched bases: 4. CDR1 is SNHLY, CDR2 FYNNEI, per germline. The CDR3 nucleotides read TGTGCCAGCAGCGAGACTAGCGGGGACACAGATACGCAGTATTTT. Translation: CASSETSGDTDTQYF.

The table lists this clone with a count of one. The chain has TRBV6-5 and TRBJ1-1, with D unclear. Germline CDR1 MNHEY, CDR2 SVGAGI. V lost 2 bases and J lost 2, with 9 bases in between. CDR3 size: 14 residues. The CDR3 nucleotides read TGTGCCAGCAGTTACGGGAAGGCCAACACTGAAGCTTTCTTT. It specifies CASSYGKANTEAFF.

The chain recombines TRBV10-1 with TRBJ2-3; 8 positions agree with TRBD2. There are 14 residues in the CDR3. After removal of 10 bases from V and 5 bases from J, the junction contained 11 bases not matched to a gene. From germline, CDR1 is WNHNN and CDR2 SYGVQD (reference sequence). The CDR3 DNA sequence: TGCGCCACATCCCACGGGGGGGCCGGAGATACGCAGTATTTT. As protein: CATSHGGAGDTQYF.

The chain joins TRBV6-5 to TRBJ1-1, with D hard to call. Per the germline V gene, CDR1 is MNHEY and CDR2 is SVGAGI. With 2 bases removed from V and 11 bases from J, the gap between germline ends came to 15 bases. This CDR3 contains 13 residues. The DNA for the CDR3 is TGTGCCAGCAGTTACCGAACCAAGGGAGCGGCTTTCTTT. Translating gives CASSYRTKGAAFF.

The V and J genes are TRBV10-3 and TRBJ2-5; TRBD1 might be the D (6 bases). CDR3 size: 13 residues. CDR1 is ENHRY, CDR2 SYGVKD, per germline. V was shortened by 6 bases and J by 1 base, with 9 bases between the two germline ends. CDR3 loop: CAIRRQAQETQYF. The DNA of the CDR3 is TGTGCCATCAGAAGACAGGCCCAAGAGACCCAGTACTTC.

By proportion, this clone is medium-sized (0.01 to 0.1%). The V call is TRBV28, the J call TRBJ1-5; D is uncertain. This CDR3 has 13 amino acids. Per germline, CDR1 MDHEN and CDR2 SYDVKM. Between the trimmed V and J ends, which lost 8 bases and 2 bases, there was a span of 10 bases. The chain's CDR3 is CASQYRGNQPQHF. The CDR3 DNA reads TGTGCCAGCCAATACAGAGGCAATCAGCCCCAGCATTTT.

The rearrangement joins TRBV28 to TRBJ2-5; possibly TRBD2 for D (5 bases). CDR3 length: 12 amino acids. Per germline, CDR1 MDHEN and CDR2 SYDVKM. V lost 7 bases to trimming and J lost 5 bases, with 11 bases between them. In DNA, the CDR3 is TGTGCCAGCACCGGGGTTTGGGAGACCCAGTACTTC. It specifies CASTGVWETQYF.

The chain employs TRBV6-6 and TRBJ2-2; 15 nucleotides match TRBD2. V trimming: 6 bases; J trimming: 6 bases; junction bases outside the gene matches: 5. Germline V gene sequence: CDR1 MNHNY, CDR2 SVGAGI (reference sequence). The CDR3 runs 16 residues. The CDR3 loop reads CASSTRTSGRAGELFF. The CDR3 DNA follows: TGTGCCAGCAGCACCAGGACTAGCGGGAGGGCCGGGGAGCTGTTTTTT.